This T cell receptor (beta chain) came from a study of blood T cell repertoires in COVID-19. Background on the study: The samples span acute and convalescent COVID-19 from the United States, Italy and Spain.

There are 18 residues in the CDR3. Trimming took off 4 bases at V and 4 bases at J, with 26 bases between the two ends. Germline assignment: CDR1 SGHRS and CDR2 YFSETQ. Measured with immunoSEQ multiplex PCR; TCRdb has only the in-frame clones, and not every one. This sample has 150,000 to 200,000 clones; roughly 90% occur once, and the top ten carry over 3.5%. The sequencing input was peripheral blood. The rearrangement uses TRBV5-1 and TRBJ1-2, with a tentative D call TRBD1 (5 bases). This clonotype was obtained from a woman aged 60-70 years who had recovered from COVID-19. DNA of the CDR3: TGCGCCAGCAGCCAACGACTAGCAAGTGGAGGGACCCTCTATGGCTACACCTTC. Its protein is CASSQRLASGGTLYGYTF.